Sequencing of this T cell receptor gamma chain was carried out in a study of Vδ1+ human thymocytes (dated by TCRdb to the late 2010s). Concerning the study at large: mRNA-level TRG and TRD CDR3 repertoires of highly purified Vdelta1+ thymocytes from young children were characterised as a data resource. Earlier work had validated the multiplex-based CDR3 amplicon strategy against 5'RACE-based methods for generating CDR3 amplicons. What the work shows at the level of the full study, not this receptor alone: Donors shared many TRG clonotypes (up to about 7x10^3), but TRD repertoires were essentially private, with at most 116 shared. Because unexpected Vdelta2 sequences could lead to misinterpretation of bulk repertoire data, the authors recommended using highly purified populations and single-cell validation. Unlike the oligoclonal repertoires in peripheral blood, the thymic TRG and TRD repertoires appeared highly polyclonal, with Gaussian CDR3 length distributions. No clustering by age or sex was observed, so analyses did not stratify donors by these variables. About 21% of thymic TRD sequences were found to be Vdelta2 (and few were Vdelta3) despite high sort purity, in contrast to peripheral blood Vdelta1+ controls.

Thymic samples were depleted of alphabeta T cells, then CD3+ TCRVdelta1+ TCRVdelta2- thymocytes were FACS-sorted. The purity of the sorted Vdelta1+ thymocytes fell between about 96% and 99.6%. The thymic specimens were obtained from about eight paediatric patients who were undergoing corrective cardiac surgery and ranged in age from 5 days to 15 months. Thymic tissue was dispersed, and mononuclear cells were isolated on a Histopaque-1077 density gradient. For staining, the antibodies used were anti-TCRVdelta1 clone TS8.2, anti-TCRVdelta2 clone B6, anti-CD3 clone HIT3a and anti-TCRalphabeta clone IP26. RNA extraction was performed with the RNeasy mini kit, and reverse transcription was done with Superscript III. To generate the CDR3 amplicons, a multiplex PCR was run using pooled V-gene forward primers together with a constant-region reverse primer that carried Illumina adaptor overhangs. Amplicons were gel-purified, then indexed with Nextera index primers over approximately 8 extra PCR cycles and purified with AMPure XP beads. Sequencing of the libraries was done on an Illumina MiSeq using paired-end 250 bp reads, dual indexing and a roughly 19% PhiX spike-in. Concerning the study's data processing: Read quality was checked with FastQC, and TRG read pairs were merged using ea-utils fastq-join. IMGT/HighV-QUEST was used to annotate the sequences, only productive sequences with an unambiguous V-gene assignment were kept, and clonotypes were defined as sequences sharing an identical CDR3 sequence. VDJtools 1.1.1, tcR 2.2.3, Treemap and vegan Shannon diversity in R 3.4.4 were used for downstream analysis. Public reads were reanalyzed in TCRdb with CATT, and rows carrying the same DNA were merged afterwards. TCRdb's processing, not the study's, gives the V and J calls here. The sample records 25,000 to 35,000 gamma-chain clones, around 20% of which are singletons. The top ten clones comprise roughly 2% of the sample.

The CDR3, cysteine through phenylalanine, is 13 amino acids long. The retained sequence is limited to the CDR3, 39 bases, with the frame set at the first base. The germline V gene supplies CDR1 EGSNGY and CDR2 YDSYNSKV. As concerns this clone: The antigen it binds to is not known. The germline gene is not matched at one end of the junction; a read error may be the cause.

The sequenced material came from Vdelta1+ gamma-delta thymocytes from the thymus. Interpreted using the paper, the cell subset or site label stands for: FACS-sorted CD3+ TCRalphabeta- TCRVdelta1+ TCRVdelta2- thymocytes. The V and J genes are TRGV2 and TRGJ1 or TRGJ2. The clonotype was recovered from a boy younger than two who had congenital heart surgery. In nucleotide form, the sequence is TGTGCCACCCGGGACGGGATCCATCAGGAGAAACTCTTT. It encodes CATRDGIHQEKLF.